This entry features one T cell receptor beta chain sequence. The antigen is undetermined. Other DNA variants within this sample encode the same CDR3. This table comes from immunoSEQ multiplex PCR, and its TCRdb copy is limited to in-frame clones, with some not included. The sample includes 150,000 to 200,000 clones, around nine tenths of them seen just once. V was cut by 4 bases and J by 1 base, with 7 bases left in between. CDR1 is MNHNS, CDR2 SASEGT, per germline. The CDR3 spans 13 residues. The data are from a study of cytomegalovirus exposure and HLA in healthy donors. Whole-study results and caveats: TCR clusters originating in the first cohort tended to co-occur in the roughly 110 validation repertoires, according to a later analysis. Confirmation was obtained in vitro that a few CMV-associated chains are specific for CMV antigens. Cytomegalovirus-associated TCR beta chains were listed, numbering around 150.

The receptor's source is a woman aged 30 to 39 in good health and CMV-seronegative. The rearrangement joins TRBV6-1 to TRBJ1-1; the D gene is possibly TRBD1 (6 bases). The sequenced sample was PBMCs. The CDR3: CASSATGNTEAFF. CDR3 nucleotides: TGTGCCAGCAGTGCGACAGGGAACACTGAAGCTTTCTTT.